A selection of T cell receptor beta chains follows, all from one sample in a study of blood T cells in healthy people across ages. A single record per CDR3 protein comes from TCRdb applying MiXCR to the 5' RACE reads. The sample holds almost 1 million distinct CDR3 sequences, roughly 51% seen once. The sample taken for sequencing was blood. The receptor set was obtained from a woman aged 60-75 years in good health. The CDR3 runs from the conserved cysteine through the conserved F or W. A D gene is named only where the DNA matches it firmly. Only some rows state a clone size, as once, few, many or a class for expanded clones.

DNA: TGTGCCAGCAGTGTGGTTAAGGACTACGAGCAGTACTTC
CDR3: CASSVVKDYEQYF
size: once
V: TRBV2
J: TRBJ2-7
D: NA

DNA: TGTGCCAGCAGTTTGGGTGGTGAGGGGGCGAAGACCCAGTACTTC
CDR3: CASSLGGEGAKTQYF
size: NA
V: TRBV28
J: TRBJ2-5
D: TRBD1

DNA: TGTGCCAGCAGCTTGGACCGCCATAACGAGCAGTACTTC
CDR3: CASSLDRHNEQYF
size: few
V: TRBV5-6
J: TRBJ2-7
D: NA

DNA: TGTGCCAGCAGCCAGGGTTGGGCAGCGTACCAAGAGACCCAGTACTTC
CDR3: CASSQGWAAYQETQYF
size: NA
V: TRBV14
J: TRBJ2-5
D: NA

DNA: TGTGCCAGCAGTAAACCGACAGTGAACACTGAAGCTTTCTTT
CDR3: CASSKPTVNTEAFF
size: NA
V: TRBV6-6
J: TRBJ1-1
D: NA

DNA: TGTGCCAGCAGTGGAGGGACTAGCGGGACGGGCGAGCAGTACTTC
CDR3: CASSGGTSGTGEQYF
size: NA
V: TRBV27
J: TRBJ2-7
D: TRBD2

DNA: TGTGCCATCAGTCCTCCGGCGGGACTAGCGGGAGTAGAGACCCAGTACTTC
CDR3: CAISPPAGLAGVETQYF
size: few
V: TRBV10-3
J: TRBJ2-5
D: TRBD2

DNA: TGTGCCAGCATCAGACAGGGAGCCTTTAACTATGGCTACACCTTC
CDR3: CASIRQGAFNYGYTF
size: NA
V: TRBV6-2/TRBV6-3
J: TRBJ1-2
D: TRBD1

DNA: TGTGCCACCGTTAACTACGAAGAGACCCAGTACTTC
CDR3: CATVNYEETQYF
size: NA
V: TRBV21-1
J: TRBJ2-5
D: NA

DNA: TGCAGTGCACAGGACAGGGCCGGAGGGACTGAAGCTTTCTTT
CDR3: CSAQDRAGGTEAFF
size: NA
V: TRBV20-1
J: TRBJ1-1
D: TRBD1

DNA: TGTGCCAGCAGTGAAAAACTAGTACAAGAGACCCAGTACTTC
CDR3: CASSEKLVQETQYF
size: NA
V: TRBV2
J: TRBJ2-5
D: NA

DNA: TGCAGTGCTCCTCAGGGTTTTGCTTCACCCCTCCACTTT
CDR3: CSAPQGFASPLHF
size: NA
V: TRBV20-1
J: TRBJ1-6
D: NA

DNA: TGCGCCAGCAGCTTGGTTCTAGCGGGGGTTCCTGAGCAGTTCTTC
CDR3: CASSLVLAGVPEQFF
size: NA
V: TRBV5-1
J: TRBJ2-1
D: TRBD2

DNA: TGTGCCAGCCGCACGACGGAGGGGGTTGATACGCAGTATTTT
CDR3: CASRTTEGVDTQYF
size: NA
V: TRBV7-9
J: TRBJ2-3
D: NA

DNA: TGTGCCAGCAGCCCGGTCCCGGACAGCAGCGAAGCTTTCTTT
CDR3: CASSPVPDSSEAFF
size: NA
V: TRBV12-3/TRBV12-4
J: TRBJ1-1
D: NA

DNA: TGTGCCAGCAGCCTAGACAGAAAAGAGACCCAGTACTTC
CDR3: CASSLDRKETQYF
size: NA
V: TRBV12-3/TRBV12-4
J: TRBJ2-5
D: NA

DNA: TGCGCCAGCAGCTTGTCTAGTTTCTACGAGCAGTACTTC
CDR3: CASSLSSFYEQYF
size: few
V: TRBV5-1
J: TRBJ2-7
D: NA

DNA: TGCAGTGCTAGAGGGCCCCTCAAGGGCAAAAACATTCAGTACTTC
CDR3: CSARGPLKGKNIQYF
size: once
V: TRBV20-1
J: TRBJ2-4
D: NA

DNA: TGTGTCAGCAGCCAAGTTCAGATCTCCCCCGACGAGCAGTACTTC
CDR3: CVSSQVQISPDEQYF
size: NA
V: TRBV4-2
J: TRBJ2-7
D: NA

DNA: TGTGCCAGCTCACCACCGAGGGCTGAAAGCTCCTACGAGCAGTACTTC
CDR3: CASSPPRAESSYEQYF
size: NA
V: TRBV18
J: TRBJ2-7
D: NA

DNA: TGCGCCAGCAGCCAAGTGGTGGTCCCTATCTATGGCTACACCTTC
CDR3: CASSQVVVPIYGYTF
size: NA
V: TRBV4-1
J: TRBJ1-2
D: NA

DNA: TGTGCCAGCTCACCGGGACAGGGCTCTGAAGCTTTCTTT
CDR3: CASSPGQGSEAFF
size: NA
V: TRBV18
J: TRBJ1-1
D: TRBD1

DNA: TGTGCCAGCAGCCGCCCAGGGGGGGTGGACGAGCAGTACTTC
CDR3: CASSRPGGVDEQYF
size: few
V: TRBV7-2
J: TRBJ2-7
D: NA

DNA: TGTGCCAGCAGTTATCCACTAGCTGGCTACACCTTC
CDR3: CASSYPLAGYTF
size: NA
V: TRBV6-2/TRBV6-3
J: TRBJ1-2
D: NA

DNA: TGTGCCAGCAGCCAAGCAGGGACGAACACTGAAGCTTTCTTT
CDR3: CASSQAGTNTEAFF
size: NA
V: TRBV4-2
J: TRBJ1-1
D: NA

DNA: TGCGCCAGCAGCTTGAACGGGGGCCCCTATAATTCACCCCTCCACTTT
CDR3: CASSLNGGPYNSPLHF
size: NA
V: TRBV5-1
J: TRBJ1-6
D: NA